These T cell receptor beta chains were read from a single sample in a study of T-cell memory formation after mild COVID-19. One entry per CDR3 protein, called by TCRdb with MiXCR from the 5' RACE reads. The data show fewer than 450,000 distinct CDR3 sequences, less than 25% seen once. The sample consisted of PBMCs or a T cell subset sorted from them (not recorded which). The origin of the receptors is an adult woman who had mild COVID-19 (a few samples of this study predate the infection). Cell type and time point are not known. Each CDR3 is given with its conserved first and last residue. Each record gives: D gene, J gene, V gene, clone size, CDR3 DNA, CDR3 protein. D genes are given only for firm matches. The listing skips clone size in some rows; elsewhere it reads once, few, many or a size class.

>NA|TRBJ2-2|TRBV21-1|once
TGTGCCAGCAGCAAATCTGGCGGGGGGGATACCGGGGAGCTGTTTTTT
CASSKSGGGDTGELFF
>NA|TRBJ2-5|TRBV4-1|few
TGCGCCAGCAGCCAAGAGGGGCTTCAAGAGACCCAGTACTTC
CASSQEGLQETQYF
>NA|TRBJ1-5|TRBV28|NA
TGTGCCAGCAGTTTAAGCCGGCAGAGCAATCAGCCCCAGCATTTT
CASSLSRQSNQPQHF
>NA|TRBJ2-3|TRBV29-1|few
TGCAGCGTTGAAGGAACGCTTACCCTTCTCACAGATACGCAGTATTTT
CSVEGTLTLLTDTQYF
>NA|TRBJ2-7|TRBV7-6|NA
TGTGCCAGCAGCTTAGCCCCGGGGGCGAGCGGCCAGTTCTACGAGCAGTACTTC
CASSLAPGASGQFYEQYF
>NA|TRBJ1-1|TRBV6-1|NA
TGTGCCAGCAGTGAATCGGGGGGTTACACTGAAGCTTTCTTT
CASSESGGYTEAFF
>NA|TRBJ2-7|TRBV7-2|many
TGTGCCAGCAGCTTAGCGGGATCAGGACTGTACTTC
CASSLAGSGLYF
>NA|TRBJ2-7|TRBV27|many
TGTGCCAGCAGCTTTAGGGGTACCTACGAGCAGTACTTC
CASSFRGTYEQYF
>NA|TRBJ2-3|TRBV4-3|few
TGCGCCAGCAGCCAAGATCGGGGGCCCGGGGCGAGTCGAGATACGCAGTATTTT
CASSQDRGPGASRDTQYF
>NA|TRBJ2-7|TRBV9|few
TGTGCCAGCAGCGTAGGTGAGCAGCCCCGCCACGAGCAGTACTTC
CASSVGEQPRHEQYF
>TRBD1|TRBJ1-2|TRBV24-1|NA
TGTGCCACCAGTGATTACAGGGGAGACGGCTACACCTTC
CATSDYRGDGYTF
>NA|TRBJ1-2|TRBV15|few
TGTGCCACCAGCACCGAGCTACTTTTCGCAGGGGACTATGGCTACACCTTC
CATSTELLFAGDYGYTF
>NA|TRBJ1-2|TRBV20-1|NA
TGCAGTGCTAGAGAGAGGCCAGGTGACCGGTACGGGTTTTATGGCTACACCTTC
CSARERPGDRYGFYGYTF
>NA|TRBJ2-7|TRBV11-3|NA
TGTGCCAGCAGCTACTGGACGACCCCTTACGAGCAGTACTTC
CASSYWTTPYEQYF
>TRBD2|TRBJ2-7|TRBV7-6|NA
TGTGCCAGCAGCTTAGCGTGGGGACTAGCGGATACCGAGCAGTACTTC
CASSLAWGLADTEQYF
>TRBD1|TRBJ2-3|TRBV12-3/TRBV12-4|NA
TGTGCCAGCAGTAGAGACGGGACAGGGACAGATACGCAGTATTTT
CASSRDGTGTDTQYF
>NA|TRBJ2-5|TRBV20-1|few
TGCAGTGCTAGAAGGTTGGGGTACCAAGAGACCCAGTACTTC
CSARRLGYQETQYF
>NA|TRBJ2-4|TRBV5-1|NA
TGCGCCAGCAGCTTGGCCTCCGAAGGATTAGGGGACATTCAGTACTTC
CASSLASEGLGDIQYF
>TRBD1|TRBJ2-4|TRBV7-8|many
TGTGCCAGCAGCTTCGGGACAGGGGGGAACATTCAGTACTTC
CASSFGTGGNIQYF
>NA|TRBJ1-1|TRBV7-9|few
TGTGCCAGCAGCTTAGTGGTTACGAACACTGAAGCTTTCTTT
CASSLVVTNTEAFF
>NA|TRBJ1-2|TRBV1|NA
TGCACCAGCAGCAGACGGAGGGGAGGCTATGGCTACACCTTC
CTSSRRRGGYGYTF
>NA|TRBJ2-6|TRBV9|few
TGTGCCAGCAGCGTAGACATCTCTGGGGCCAACGTCCTGACTTTC
CASSVDISGANVLTF
>TRBD1|TRBJ2-4|TRBV7-2|few
TGTGCCAGCAGCTTCCGAGGGGGCGAAAACATTCAGTACTTC
CASSFRGGENIQYF
>NA|TRBJ1-5|TRBV7-2|few
TGTGCCAGCAGCACCGGGTTACGAAATCAGCCCCAGCATTTT
CASSTGLRNQPQHF
>TRBD2|TRBJ2-3|TRBV6-6|NA
TGTGCCAGCGGGACTAGCGGGGGGCTGAGCACAGATACGCAGTATTTT
CASGTSGGLSTDTQYF
>TRBD2|TRBJ2-1|TRBV9|NA
TGTGCCAGCAGCGTAGACACTAGCGGATACAATGAGCAGTTCTTC
CASSVDTSGYNEQFF